This T cell receptor beta chain stems from a study of T cell repertoires in cytomegalovirus infection (dated by TCRdb to between 2018 and 2020). Study-wide context: Recently identified HLA-C-restricted CMV epitopes, whose presentation resists viral immunomodulation, were targeted by peptide stimulations together with well-studied HLA-B-restricted epitopes. Donor HLA type was relevant to the analysis, because carriage of CMV infection together with the matching HLA type was indicated by public TCR beta signatures.

From its cysteine to its phenylalanine, the CDR3 spans 15 amino acids. This entry keeps only the CDR3 DNA: 45 bases, framed from base 1. V gives up 6 bases and J gives up 2 bases, and the segment between their germline ends measures 18 bases. For CDR1 and CDR2, the germline V gene lists SGHDT and YYEEEE. Study-wide conclusions, independent of this receptor: The ex vivo response was dominated by HLA-C-restricted CMV-specific TCR beta clonotypes, and the single most frequent clonotype in two of eight donors was supplied by these HLA-C-restricted clonotypes. In both this cohort and an independent cohort of over 350 donors, the cumulative frequency of public TCR beta family members distinguished carriers of CMV infection plus the relevant HLA type.

With regard to this clonotype: Its antigen is currently not known. There are no base qualities to consult, and no much larger clone falls within one base.

The instrument was an Illumina HiSeq 1500. TCRdb reanalyzed the raw reads on its own, using fastp at Q25 for trimming and MiXCR for clone calling, and kept in-frame beta chains. All rows with the same CDR3 protein become a single entry with the most common DNA and genes. In all, the sample holds about 570,000 distinct CDR3 sequences, and 40% of those were seen once. Jointly, the top ten make up about 46% of the sample. This specimen's treatment or condition label, interpreted: in vitro stimulation with specific CMV peptide epitopes to enrich CMV-specific T cells. Rearrangement joined TRBV5-6 to TRBJ2-7; a confident D gene designation cannot be given. The sample in question was cultured PBMCs, obtained from culture after CMV antigen stimulation. The TCR comes from a human donor in good health (CMV status not recorded). Some clones in this sample may be carry-over from other donors' samples. This receptor carries the CDR3 CASTHRLRLAYEQYF. The sequence in DNA is TGTGCCAGCACCCATCGTCTGCGCCTGGCCTACGAGCAGTACTTC.